Sequencing of this T cell receptor beta chain was carried out in a study of beta chain features in type 1 diabetes. The wider study: Taken together, all samples contributed nearly 110 million examined sorted cells.

This clone occurred a few times. What it binds is unknown. Isolated RNA was reverse transcribed in full, so expressed TCRB transcripts were sequenced. The assay was immunoSEQ multiplex PCR, and TCRdb's table has in-frame clones only and misses some. The sample contains some 150,000 clones, 11% of which appear only once. CDR1 and CDR2 (germline): SGHDN, FVKESK. CDR3 length: 16 amino acids. Trimming shortened V by 4 bases and J by 8 bases, and 22 bases separated the two germline ends. Broader study findings: Overrepresentation of cells with high TCR expression could result from cDNA sequencing. Whether HLA type affects TCRB rearrangement stayed undetermined in the present work.

The source is a man between 18 and 35 years old in good health. The gene calls are TRBV14 and TRBJ2-3; weak D call: TRBD1 (6 bases). Source material: central memory CD4+ T cells from blood. In DNA, the CDR3 is TGTGCCAGCAGCCTTTTGACAGGTCCCTTAGTTGGTACGCAGTATTTT. Its protein is CASSLLTGPLVGTQYF.